The rows below give T cell receptor beta chains drawn from one sample of a study of T cell responses to AZD1222 COVID-19 vaccine. Generated by immunoSEQ multiplex PCR, the TCRdb table keeps only in-frame clones and is missing some. The data show 97,000 or so clones, about 89% seen once. This material consisted of peripheral blood, taken 28 days after the second AZD1222 dose. All receptors derive from an adult who received the AZD1222 COVID-19 vaccine. Both conserved end residues are part of each CDR3. A D gene is named only where the DNA matches it firmly. Expanded clones are given a class, and other clones once, few, many or no size at all.

TRBJ1-1,once,NA,TRBV6-6,TGTGCCAGCACCTCCGAGCGGGGGACTGAAGCTTTCTTT,CASTSERGTEAFF
TRBJ1-2,once,NA,TRBV6-5,TGTGCCAGCAGTTACGCTCCGGGGGCTACCTATGGCTACACCTTC,CASSYAPGATYGYTF
TRBJ1-5,NA,NA,TRBV28,TGTGCCAGCAGACCTACTTATCAGCCCCAGCATTTT,CASRPTYQPQHF
TRBJ2-3,NA,TRBD2,TRBV7-2,TGTGCCAGCAGACCAACTAGCGGGACCTACACAGATACGCAGTATTTT,CASRPTSGTYTDTQYF
TRBJ2-3,NA,TRBD2,TRBV7-9,TGTGCCAGCAGCTCTGGCGGGTCTAGCGGGAGGACAGATAAGCAGTATTTT,CASSSGGSSGRTDKQYF
TRBJ1-1,NA,TRBD1,TRBV5-1,TGCGCCAGCAGAGACAGGGCCATGAACACTGAAGCTTTCTTT,CASRDRAMNTEAFF
TRBJ2-1,NA,TRBD1,TRBV6-2/TRBV6-3,TGTGCCAGCAGTGATCCCGGCGGACAGGGCTCTGAGCAGTTCTTC,CASSDPGGQGSEQFF
TRBJ2-1,NA,NA,TRBV28,TGTGCCAGCAGTCCTACTAGCCCGACCCACAATGAGCAGTTCTTC,CASSPTSPTHNEQFF
TRBJ2-7,NA,TRBD2,TRBV28,TGTGCCAGCAGTTTATGGGCTAGCGGGAGGTCGGGTGAGCAGTACTTC,CASSLWASGRSGEQYF
TRBJ2-1,NA,NA,TRBV19,TGTGCCAGTAGTCCCCAGGGGTGGAATGAGCAGTTCTTC,CASSPQGWNEQFF
TRBJ1-5,NA,TRBD1,TRBV6-6,TGTGCCAGCAGTTACTCGGGACAGAGCAATCAGCCCCAGCATTTT,CASSYSGQSNQPQHF
TRBJ2-7,NA,NA,TRBV28,TGTGCCAGCAGCCCTTATAACTACGAGCAGTACTTC,CASSPYNYEQYF
TRBJ2-3,few,TRBD2,TRBV7-2,TGTGCCAGCAGCTCGGGACTAGCGGGGTTCACAGATACGCAGTATTTT,CASSSGLAGFTDTQYF
TRBJ2-7,NA,NA,TRBV7-2,TGTGCCAGCAGCTCCCGGATGTACGAGCAGTACTTC,CASSSRMYEQYF
TRBJ1-1,NA,NA,TRBV10-1,TGCGCCAGCAGTACCGGCCAGGCAGGGAACACTGAAGCTTTCTTT,CASSTGQAGNTEAFF
TRBJ2-1,NA,NA,TRBV4-2,TGTGCCAGCAGCCAAGTTCTTGGAAGGGATGAGCAGTTCTTC,CASSQVLGRDEQFF
TRBJ2-4,NA,TRBD2,TRBV4-3,TGCGCCAGCAGCCCACGTCCACCGGGGCTAGCGGGAGCCGTCAAAAACATTCAGTACTTC,CASSPRPPGLAGAVKNIQYF
TRBJ2-2,NA,NA,TRBV2,TGTGCCAGCAGTCCGGGACTCGTGGCCGGGGAGCTGTTTTTT,CASSPGLVAGELFF
TRBJ1-1,NA,NA,TRBV29-1,TGCAGCGTTGATCGACTATTGAACACTGAAGCTTTCTTT,CSVDRLLNTEAFF
TRBJ1-4,NA,TRBD1,TRBV10-3,TGTGCCATCAGTAGATGGACAGGGGGTAATGAAAAACTGTTTTTT,CAISRWTGGNEKLFF
TRBJ2-7,NA,TRBD1,TRBV28,TGTGCCAGCAGTTTAAGGCAGGGGGCTTACGAGCAGTACTTC,CASSLRQGAYEQYF
TRBJ1-1,NA,TRBD1,TRBV7-8,TGTGCCAGCAGCCAACCGACAGGGCGGAACACTGAAGCTTTCTTT,CASSQPTGRNTEAFF
TRBJ1-2,NA,NA,TRBV11-2,TGTGCCAGCAGCGCTTTTGTTGGCGGCTACACCTTC,CASSAFVGGYTF
TRBJ2-3,NA,NA,TRBV6-4,TGTGCCAGCAGTGGAACCGGGCCCCGCAACAAGAGCACAGATACGCAGTATTTT,CASSGTGPRNKSTDTQYF
TRBJ1-6,NA,NA,TRBV7-2,TGTGCCAGCAGCTTAGAGGACCGATCCGGTTCACCCCTCCACTTT,CASSLEDRSGSPLHF
TRBJ2-5,NA,NA,TRBV20-1,TGCAGTGCCGAAAACCAAGAGACCCAGTACTTC,CSAENQETQYF
TRBJ1-6,NA,NA,TRBV11-2,TGTGCCAGCAGTGGGAGCTCCTATAATTCACCCCTCCACTTT,CASSGSSYNSPLHF
TRBJ2-1,NA,TRBD1,TRBV5-4,TGTGCCAGCAGCGGGCCGACAGGGGTTAGGAATGAGCAGTTCTTC,CASSGPTGVRNEQFF
TRBJ2-5,once,TRBD1,TRBV3-1/TRBV3-2,TGTGCCAGCAGCCAATCGGGACAGGGTAGCGAGACCCAGTACTTC,CASSQSGQGSETQYF
TRBJ1-5,NA,NA,TRBV28,TGTGCCAGCAGCCGAGCGGGGGATAGCAATCAGCCCCAGCATTTT,CASSRAGDSNQPQHF
TRBJ1-1,NA,NA,TRBV6-5,TGTGCCAGCAGTTACTCGGGGGGGTTTAACACTGAAGCTTTCTTT,CASSYSGGFNTEAFF
TRBJ2-3,NA,TRBD2,TRBV7-9,TGTGCCAGCACCAAACACGGGCTAGCGGGAGGCCAACAGGATACGCAGTATTTT,CASTKHGLAGGQQDTQYF
TRBJ2-5,NA,NA,TRBV18,TGTGCCAGCTCACCTCAGGAGTTCCAAGAGACCCAGTACTTC,CASSPQEFQETQYF
TRBJ1-1,NA,NA,TRBV27,TGTGCCAGCCACAGGGTACTTGGCACTGAAGCTTTCTTT,CASHRVLGTEAFF
TRBJ2-3,NA,TRBD2,TRBV10-3,TGTGCCACCCGGAGCGGGAGAGGAGGCACAGATACGCAGTATTTT,CATRSGRGGTDTQYF
TRBJ1-1,NA,NA,TRBV11-1,TGTGCCAGCAGCCCCAGGGATAACACTGAAGCTTTCTTT,CASSPRDNTEAFF
TRBJ2-1,once,NA,TRBV12-3/TRBV12-4,TGTGCCAGCAGTTTAAATGAGCAGTTCTTC,CASSLNEQFF
TRBJ1-1,NA,NA,TRBV5-4,TGTGCCAGCAGCTCTCCACGGGGAGAGAACACTGAAGCTTTCTTT,CASSSPRGENTEAFF
TRBJ2-7,NA,TRBD2,TRBV4-2,TGTGCCAGCAGCCAAGATGAAGCGGGAGGACCGAGCTACGAGCAGTACTTC,CASSQDEAGGPSYEQYF
TRBJ1-5,NA,NA,TRBV28,TGTGCCAGCAGTCCCCCGGGTCAGCCCCAGCATTTT,CASSPPGQPQHF
TRBJ1-1,NA,NA,TRBV29-1,TGCAGCGTTGTAGGGGGACGGACTGAAGCTTTCTTT,CSVVGGRTEAFF
TRBJ2-2,NA,NA,TRBV28,TGTGCCAGCAGTTTAGCCCCCGGGGAAGCGAACACCGGGGAGCTGTTTTTT,CASSLAPGEANTGELFF
TRBJ2-1,NA,NA,TRBV9,TGTGCCAGCAGCGAGCTATCCGAGAACATCTACAATGAGCAGTTCTTC,CASSELSENIYNEQFF
TRBJ2-5,NA,NA,TRBV6-4,TGTGCCAGCAGGGCTCAGGACCCCCCCCAAGAGACCCAGTACTTC,CASRAQDPPQETQYF
TRBJ1-2,NA,TRBD1,TRBV27,TGTGCCAGCAGTTTAGCAATCGGACAGGGAGGTTTCGGCTACACCTTC,CASSLAIGQGGFGYTF
TRBJ2-1,NA,TRBD2,TRBV27,TGTGCCAGCAAGGCTAGCGGGAGTCGAGCGTGGAATGAGCAGTTCTTC,CASKASGSRAWNEQFF
TRBJ2-1,NA,TRBD2,TRBV7-6,TGTGCCAGCAGCGCAGGGACTAGCGGGAACGCCGGGGCCAATGAGCAGTTCTTC,CASSAGTSGNAGANEQFF
TRBJ1-5,NA,NA,TRBV2,TGTGCCAGCAGACCAGACCATGGGGTTTACAGCAATCAGCCCCAGCATTTT,CASRPDHGVYSNQPQHF
TRBJ2-1,NA,NA,TRBV6-2/TRBV6-3,TGTGCCAGCAGTCCCTCAGGAGGCGCCTACAATGAGCAGTTCTTC,CASSPSGGAYNEQFF
TRBJ1-6,NA,NA,TRBV2,TGTGCCAGCAATCCCGGGGCTCTCGGGGGGACACCCCTCCACTTT,CASNPGALGGTPLHF
TRBJ2-1,NA,TRBD2,TRBV7-3,TGTGCCAGCAGCTCCGGACTAGCGGGATACAATGAGCAGTTCTTC,CASSSGLAGYNEQFF
TRBJ2-1,NA,TRBD2,TRBV4-1,TGCGCCAGCAGCCAAGATTTAAGCGGGAGTTACAATGAGCAGTTCTTC,CASSQDLSGSYNEQFF
TRBJ2-2,NA,NA,TRBV24-1,TGTGCCACCAGTGGTATATCGGAGAGCACCGGGGAGCTGTTTTTT,CATSGISESTGELFF
TRBJ1-1,NA,NA,TRBV5-5,TGTGCCAGCAGCCTTCAGGCCCCCGGGATGAACACTGAAGCTTTCTTT,CASSLQAPGMNTEAFF
TRBJ1-2,NA,TRBD1,TRBV18,TGTGCCAGCTCACCACCCTCCACCCGGGACAGCATCTATGGCTACACCTTC,CASSPPSTRDSIYGYTF